This TCR beta chain was found in a study of T cell repertoires in cytomegalovirus infection (dated by TCRdb to between 2017 and 2020). Study-level background: Because public TCR beta signatures pointed to carriage of CMV infection together with the matching HLA type, the HLA type of each donor mattered for the analysis.

V is cut by 5 bases and J by 6 bases, and the space between the germline ends is 14 bases. The CDR3, from cysteine to phenylalanine, totals 14 residues. The entry retains the CDR3 DNA only, 42 bases that are in frame from base 1. The germline V gene gives CDR1 as SGHAT and CDR2 as FQNNGV. The study at large found these results: In the ex vivo response, HLA-C-restricted CMV-specific TCR beta clonotypes were dominant, and in two of eight donors the single most frequent clonotype came from this HLA-C-restricted group. In both this cohort and an independent cohort of some 350 donors, the cumulative frequency of public TCR beta family members distinguished carriers of CMV infection plus the relevant HLA type.

This clonotype was recorded a few times. What this receptor recognizes is not known. There are no base qualities to consult, and no much larger clone falls within one base. The sequencer was an Illumina HiSeq 1500. TCRdb reprocessed the public reads (quality trimming at Q25 with fastp, clone calling with MiXCR) and kept in-frame beta chains. Each entry merges the rows of one CDR3 protein and shows their most common DNA and genes. Across this sample there are 450,000 to 650,000 distinct CDR3 sequences, with around 27% seen only once. The biggest ten clones account for roughly 13% of the sample. The sequence links TRBV11-2 to TRBJ2-1; a tentative D call is TRBD1 (5 bases match). What was sequenced was PBMCs. This receptor was identified in a human donor in good health (CMV status not recorded). Some clones in this sample may be carry-over from other donors' samples. The DNA is TGTGCCAGCAGCAACTACGACAGAGGCAATGAGCAGTTCTTC. It translates to CASSNYDRGNEQFF.